Given below is one T cell receptor beta chain in context. What it recognizes is unknown. The sample belongs to a study of blood T cells in healthy people across ages. Study-level results: The recorded TCR beta diversity per million T cells decreased in a roughly linear manner with age. CMV status of donors was unknown, possibly confounding expanded clonotype changes.

Combining a sample-barcoded 5' primer with a J-beta primer mix, a second PCR ran for roughly 6 to 12 cycles. TCRdb re-derived calls from the 5' RACE reads in MiXCR, one entry per CDR3 protein. The sample shows some 1.6 million distinct CDR3 sequences, roughly 32% of them seen only once. Healthy Caucasian individuals from Russia aged about 6 to 90 served as donors. Researchers collected roughly 10 milliliters of peripheral blood from every single donor. Deletions cut 5 bases from V and 10 bases from J, with 16 bases between. Germline assignment: CDR1 SGHKS and CDR2 YYEKEE (reference sequence). The CDR3 covers 13 residues.

This sequence originates from a woman in her twenties or thirties in good health. The sequenced sample was blood. The chain links TRBV5-5 to TRBJ2-1; no firm D call. In nucleotides, the CDR3 is TGTGCCAGCAGTTTTCTAGTCTCGGGCGAGCAGTTCTTC. Its protein is CASSFLVSGEQFF.